The 29 T cell receptor beta chains below come from one sample, sequenced in a study of blood T cell repertoires in COVID-19. The assay was immunoSEQ multiplex PCR, and TCRdb's table has in-frame clones only and misses some. The table includes 55,000 to 70,000 clones, 88% detected once. The sample taken for sequencing was PBMCs or T cells enriched from blood (not recorded which). Source of these receptors: a middle-aged woman who had recovered from COVID-19.

The chain combines TRBV7-8 with TRBJ2-1, with D possibly TRBD2 on 6 matching bases. Germline CDR1 reads SGHVS; CDR2 reads FQNEAQ. CDR3 length: 15 amino acids. V was shortened by 5 bases and J by 7 bases, with 18 bases between the two germline ends. CDR3 DNA: TGTGCCAGCAGCCCGGGACTCGGGATGTTTAATGAGCAGTTCTTC. Its protein is CASSPGLGMFNEQFF.

V and J are TRBV6-5 and TRBJ1-5; 9 bases map to TRBD1. V shed 5 bases and J 4 bases; nucleotides not matched to a gene: 6. CDR1 and CDR2 (germline): MNHEY, SVGAGI. The length of the CDR3 is 15 residues. CDR3 residues: CASSPRTGENQPQHF. The CDR3 DNA is TGTGCCAGCAGTCCTCGGACAGGGGAAAATCAGCCCCAGCATTTT.

In DNA, the CDR3 is TGTGCCAGCAGTTTTAACAGGGGGCTTGGCTACACCTTC. It yields the protein CASSFNRGLGYTF. The rearrangement uses TRBV12-3 or TRBV12-4 and TRBJ1-2, with 9 bases matching TRBD1. V dropped 3 bases and J dropped 7; count of bases not matched to a gene: 3. The CDR3 is made up of 13 amino acids.

The rearrangement uses TRBV5-8 and TRBJ2-5, with D maybe TRBD1 (6 bases). The germline CDR1 and CDR2 sequences are SGHTS and YDEGEE. The CDR3 totals 14 residues. V lost 0 bases to trimming and J lost 2 bases, with 8 bases between them. In DNA form, the CDR3 reads TGTGCCAGCAGCTTGGGGGGGCGGCAAGAGACCCAGTACTTC. The encoded protein is CASSLGGRQETQYF.

This clone came up once. The genes are TRBV5-8 and TRBJ1-1; 8 bases agree with TRBD1. V shed 5 bases and J 2 bases; nucleotides not matched to a gene: 11. The CDR3 is 16 amino acids. In germline, CDR1 is SGHTS, CDR2 YDEGEE. CDR3: CASRHGQGGRNTEAFF. Here the CDR3 DNA reads TGTGCCAGCAGACACGGACAGGGAGGGAGAAACACTGAAGCTTTCTTT.

CDR3 DNA sequence: TGCGCCAGCAGTCAATATTGCCTCCGGGACAGGGCAGATACGCAGTATTTT. This encodes CASSQYCLRDRADTQYF. The chain is built from TRBV23-1 and TRBJ2-3, with 9 bases matching TRBD1. TRBV23-1 is classed as an ORF, of uncertain function. The V gene end was trimmed by 1 base and the J gene end by 4 bases; junction bases not matched to a gene: 9. This CDR3 contains 17 residues.

The genes are TRBV18 and TRBJ2-6; TRBD2 is a possible D gene (6 bases). This CDR3 comprises 18 residues. From germline, CDR1 is KGHSH and CDR2 LQKENI. V gave up 4 bases and J gave up 4 bases, with 20 bases separating them. Here the CDR3 reads CASSLYRGVGSGANVLTF. In DNA form, the CDR3 reads TGTGCCAGCTCACTTTACCGCGGGGTAGGGTCCGGGGCCAACGTCCTGACTTTC. Full variable domain (remainder filled in from reference TRBV18 and TRBJ2-6): NAGVMQNPRHLVRRRGQEARLRCSPMKGHSHVYWYRQLPEEGLKFMVYLQKENIIDESGMPKERFSAEFPKEGPSILRIQQVVRGDSAAYFCASSLYRGVGSGANVLTFGAGSRLTVL.

The chain employs TRBV10-2 and TRBJ2-7; TRBD2 might be the D (7 bases). CDR1 WSHSY and CDR2 SAAADI come from the germline V gene. V gave up 7 bases and J gave up 0 bases, with 19 bases separating them. CDR3 length: 16 amino acids. The CDR3 here is CASKEGGGSSSYEQYF. CDR3 nucleotide sequence: TGCGCCAGCAAAGAAGGGGGGGGCTCGAGCTCCTACGAGCAGTACTTC.

The chain links TRBV5-1 to TRBJ1-2, with a weak D call TRBD1 (6 bases). The CDR3 consists of 15 residues. V gave up 4 bases and J gave up 4 bases, with 17 bases separating them. Germline V lookup: CDR1 SGHRS, CDR2 YFSETQ. The CDR3 bases are TGCGCCAGCAGCCAAGGTAACAGGGAGACCTATGGCTACACCTTC. Translated: CASSQGNRETYGYTF.

This chain uses TRBV6-6 with TRBJ1-2, with unresolved D. V gave up 5 bases and J gave up 3 bases, with 10 bases separating them. Germline CDR1 is MNHNY and CDR2 is SVGAGI (reference sequence). This CDR3 comprises 13 residues. This CDR3 reads CASSPTSDYGYTF. The CDR3 DNA sequence: TGTGCCAGCAGTCCTACAAGCGACTATGGCTACACCTTC.

This rearrangement joins TRBV24-1 to TRBJ2-3; 9 nucleotides align to TRBD1. Germline values: CDR1 KGHDR, CDR2 SFDVKD. CDR3 length equals 16 residues. Trimming removed 3 bases from V and 3 bases from J; junction bases left unmatched: 6. This chain's CDR3 is CATSDPGTGYTDTQYF. The CDR3 DNA is TGTGCCACCAGTGATCCCGGGACAGGGTATACAGATACGCAGTATTTT.

This rearrangement joins TRBV6-5 to TRBJ2-5; the D gene is possibly TRBD2 (6 bases). This CDR3 has 13 residues. The V gene's germline CDR1 is MNHEY and CDR2 SVGAGI. V lost 6 bases to trimming and J lost 0 bases, with 8 bases between them. The DNA for the CDR3 is TGTGCCAGCAGCGGGACTGACCAAGAGACCCAGTACTTC. Protein: CASSGTDQETQYF.

The chain couples TRBV6-1 to TRBJ2-1; weak D call: TRBD1 (5 bases). CDR3 length: 17 amino acids. CDR1 and CDR2 (germline): MNHNS, SASEGT. Trimming removed 1 base at V and 2 bases at J, with 15 bases between. The CDR3 coding sequence is TGTGCCAGCAGTGAAGGCCCCGGTGGGGCCCCCTACAATGAGCAGTTCTTC. Amino acids: CASSEGPGGAPYNEQFF.

Here the CDR3 reads CASSDSLEVYGYTF. DNA for the CDR3: TGCGCCAGCAGCGACAGCCTCGAGGTTTATGGCTACACCTTC. This chain connects TRBV10-1 to TRBJ1-2, with D perhaps matching TRBD1 (5 bases). The CDR3 extends over 14 amino acids. Looked up from germline, CDR1 is WNHNN and CDR2 is SYGVQD (reference sequence). V dropped 6 bases and J dropped 5 bases, with 16 bases sitting between them.

V is TRBV4-2 and J is TRBJ1-1; unclear D gene. CDR1 and CDR2 from the germline V gene are LGHNA and YNFKEQ. The germline V and J ends were trimmed by 4 bases and 8 bases, with 20 bases remaining between them. CDR3 size: 15 residues. CDR3 loop: CASSPEGTKYREAFF. In DNA form, the CDR3 reads TGTGCCAGCAGCCCCGAGGGAACGAAATACCGAGAAGCTTTCTTT.

The chain uses TRBV19 and TRBJ2-5; possibly TRBD2 for D (6 bases). CDR3 length equals 15 residues. Trimming took off 6 bases at V and 1 base at J, with 15 bases between the two ends. From germline, CDR1 is LNHDA and CDR2 SQIVND (reference sequence). CDR3 sequence: CASRDTGLPQETQYF. The DNA for the CDR3 is TGTGCCAGTAGAGATACGGGACTGCCCCAAGAGACCCAGTACTTC. Drawing the rest from reference TRBV19 and TRBJ2-5, the complete variable domain is DGGITQSPKYLFRKEGQNVTLSCEQNLNHDAMYWYRQDPGQGLRLIYYSQIVNDFQKGDIAEGYSVSREKKESFPLTVTSAQKNPTAFYLCASRDTGLPQETQYFGPGTRLLVL.

This clone was found once. This chain connects TRBV2 to TRBJ1-2; 11 bases align to TRBD1. The V gene end was trimmed by 5 bases and the J gene end by 6 bases; junction bases not matched to a gene: 2. The CDR3 is 13 amino acids. Germline CDR1 is SNHLY and CDR2 is FYNNEI. CDR3 sequence (DNA): TGTGCCAGCAGTCGGACAGGGGGCAATGGCTACACCTTC. It encodes CASSRTGGNGYTF.

The genes are TRBV9 and TRBJ2-7; 7 bases line up with TRBD2. Germline values: CDR1 SGDLS, CDR2 YYNGEE. The CDR3 extends over 14 amino acids. V lost 0 bases, J lost 4 bases, and 4 bases stayed unmatched. The CDR3, as DNA: TGTGCCAGCAGCGTAGCCTCCGGGGGGTACGAGCAGTACTTC. As protein: CASSVASGGYEQYF.

This chain connects TRBV28 to TRBJ1-2, with a tentative D call TRBD1 (6 bases). Germline assignment: CDR1 MDHEN and CDR2 SYDVKM. Trimming removed 5 bases from V and 8 bases from J, with 18 bases in between. CDR3 length: 14 amino acids. CDR3 DNA: TGTGCCAGCAGTCCCATGGACAAGAGGGGGGGCTACACCTTC. This codes for CASSPMDKRGGYTF.

The chain couples TRBV10-3 to TRBJ2-1, with TRBD2 identical over 12 bases. CDR1 is ENHRY, CDR2 SYGVKD, per germline. CDR3 length equals 14 residues. After removal of 6 bases from V and 8 bases from J, the junction contained 5 bases not matched to a gene. This CDR3 is CAISLAGGFDEQFF. The CDR3, as DNA: TGTGCCATCAGCCTAGCGGGGGGGTTTGATGAGCAGTTCTTC.

This clone was counted between two and nine times. The chain is built from TRBV2 and TRBJ1-2; perhaps TRBD1 as D (6 bases). V was pared by 1 base and J by 8 bases, with 8 bases between. This CDR3 comprises 12 residues. Looked up from germline, CDR1 is SNHLY and CDR2 is FYNNEI. For the CDR3, the DNA is TGTGCCAGCAGTGAAGGCGGGGGCGGCTACACCTTC. Its translation: CASSEGGGGYTF.

The gene calls are TRBV9 and TRBJ2-5, with 7 bases matching TRBD1. With 4 bases clipped from V and 2 bases from J, the junction kept 2 bases outside the gene matches. The germline V gene has CDR1 SGDLS and CDR2 YYNGEE. The CDR3 is 13 amino acids. The CDR3 loop reads CASSQGVQETQYF. CDR3 DNA sequence: TGTGCCAGCAGCCAGGGGGTTCAAGAGACCCAGTACTTC.

The genes are TRBV13 and TRBJ2-3; 9 bases agree with TRBD1. The V segment lost 6 bases and the J segment 6 bases; nucleotides outside the gene matches: 13. The V gene's germline CDR1 is PRHDT and CDR2 FYEKMQ (reference sequence). The CDR3 totals 16 residues. CDR3 coding DNA: TGTGCCAGCAGACCCACAGGGGGCTCCAGCCTGGATACGCAGTATTTT. Translating it yields CASRPTGGSSLDTQYF.

The rearrangement links TRBV5-1 to TRBJ1-1, with 7 bases matching TRBD1. This CDR3 has 14 residues. CDR1 and CDR2 from the germline V gene are SGHRS and YFSETQ. Trimming at V came to 0 bases and at J to 6 bases, leaving 5 bases not matched to a gene. The CDR3 is CASSLGVGGAEAFF. DNA of the CDR3: TGCGCCAGCAGCTTGGGGGTAGGGGGCGCTGAAGCTTTCTTT.

The chain carries TRBV5-1 and TRBJ2-2, with D possibly TRBD1 on 6 matching bases. The germline V and J ends were trimmed by 0 bases and 1 base, with 7 bases remaining between them. This CDR3 is built from 15 residues. Germline V gene data show CDR1 as SGHRS and CDR2 as YFSETQ. Written as DNA, the CDR3 is TGCGCCAGCAGCTTGGCACAGGGGAACACCGGGGAGCTGTTTTTT. Its protein product is CASSLAQGNTGELFF. Together with reference TRBV5-1 and TRBJ2-2, the CDR3 gives the full variable domain: KAGVTQTPRYLIKTRGQQVTLSCSPISGHRSVSWYQQTPGQGLQFLFEYFSETQRNKGNFPGRFSGRQFSNSRSEMNVSTLELGDSALYLCASSLAQGNTGELFFGEGSRLTVL.

V gene TRBV4-2 combines with J gene TRBJ2-7; D is ambiguous. This CDR3 is built from 14 residues. Germline V gene lookup returns CDR1 LGHNA and CDR2 YNFKEQ. Trimming shortened V by 0 bases and J by 3 bases, and 9 bases separated the two germline ends. The CDR3 DNA reads as TGTGCCAGCAGCCAAGATCCCCTAAACTACGAGCAGTACTTC. It yields the protein CASSQDPLNYEQYF.

V usage is TRBV9 and J usage is TRBJ1-6; D not resolved. The CDR3 spans 15 residues. Germline CDR1 is SGDLS and CDR2 is YYNGEE. Trimming shortened V by 0 bases and J by 7 bases, and 11 bases separated the two germline ends. The CDR3 nucleotides read TGTGCCAGCAGCGTAGGCGGGATGGAGAATTCACCCCTCCACTTT. It encodes CASSVGGMENSPLHF.

In the case of this clone: A much more abundant neighbour one base away suggests this may be a read error. The chain is built from TRBV7-2 and TRBJ1-1, with D perhaps matching TRBD1 (6 bases). The CDR3 contains 14 residues. The germline V gene encodes CDR1 SGHTA and CDR2 FQGNSA. Trimming shortened V by 7 bases and J by 5 bases, and 17 bases separated the two germline ends. DNA for the CDR3: TGTGCCAGCAACTCGATTCCAGGGGTTACTGAAGCTTTCTTT. It encodes CASNSIPGVTEAFF.

The chain employs TRBV5-1 and TRBJ2-5; D gene unclear. CDR1 SGHRS and CDR2 YFSETQ come from the germline V gene. The germline V and J ends were trimmed by 3 bases and 2 bases, with 8 bases remaining between them. The CDR3 runs 13 residues. CDR3 sequence: CASSSFTQETQYF. DNA for the CDR3: TGCGCCAGCAGCTCTTTTACTCAAGAGACCCAGTACTTC. The full variable domain, completed using reference TRBV5-1 and TRBJ2-5, is KAGVTQTPRYLIKTRGQQVTLSCSPISGHRSVSWYQQTPGQGLQFLFEYFSETQRNKGNFPGRFSGRQFSNSRSEMNVSTLELGDSALYLCASSSFTQETQYFGPGTRLLVL.